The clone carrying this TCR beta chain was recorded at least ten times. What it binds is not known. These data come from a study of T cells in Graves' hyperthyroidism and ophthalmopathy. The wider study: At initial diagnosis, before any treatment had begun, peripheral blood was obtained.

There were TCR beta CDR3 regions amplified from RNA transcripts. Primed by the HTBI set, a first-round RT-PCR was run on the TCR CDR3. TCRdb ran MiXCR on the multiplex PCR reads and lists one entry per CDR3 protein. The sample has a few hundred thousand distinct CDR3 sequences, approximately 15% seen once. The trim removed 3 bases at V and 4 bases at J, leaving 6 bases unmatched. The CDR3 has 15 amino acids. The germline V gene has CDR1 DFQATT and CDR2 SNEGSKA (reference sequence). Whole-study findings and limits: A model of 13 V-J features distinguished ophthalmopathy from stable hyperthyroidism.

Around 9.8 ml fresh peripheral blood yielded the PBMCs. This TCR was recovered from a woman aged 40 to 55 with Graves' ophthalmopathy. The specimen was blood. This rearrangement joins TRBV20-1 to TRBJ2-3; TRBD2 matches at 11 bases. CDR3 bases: TGCAGTGCTAGTCTGCTTAGCGGGAGGGCAGATACGCAGTATTTT. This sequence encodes CSASLLSGRADTQYF.